This TCR beta chain was documented in a study of T cell responses to AZD1222 COVID-19 vaccine. Regarding this clone: The antigen is not known.

Samples with a second dose at about 4 or about 12 weeks were pooled together. The germline V gene has CDR1 MDHEN and CDR2 SYDVKM. The CDR3 length is 14 residues. Trimming shortened V by 2 bases and J by 1 base, and 8 bases separated the two germline ends. The data were produced by immunoSEQ multiplex PCR, yet TCRdb's version contains in-frame clones alone and is incomplete. The sample holds some 79,000 clones, 80% to 90% seen once. Study results and limitations: There were repertoire samples only from the period after the peak T cell response. In a largely white British group with more females than males, clonal diversity was possibly underestimated. At baseline, just 5 or 6 AZD1222 recipients tested seropositive.

This specimen consisted of peripheral blood, obtained 28 days after the second AZD1222 dose. The source of this sequence is an adult who received the AZD1222 COVID-19 vaccine. The chain is built from TRBV28 and TRBJ1-1; no clear D gene. CDR3 DNA: TGTGCCAGCAGTTTACACATAGGGAACACTGAAGCTTTCTTT. It yields the protein CASSLHIGNTEAFF.